This T cell receptor (beta chain) was documented in a study of cytomegalovirus exposure and HLA in healthy donors. Study outcomes and limitations: Reportedly, TCR beta sequences accurately predicted HLA-A and HLA-B alleles in most subjects. Reports showed the classifier diagnosing cytomegalovirus status with high specificity and sensitivity. Indistinguishability led to the exclusion of some V segments, TRBV6-2 and TRBV6-3 included. Donors belonging to an Asian-associated ancestry cluster reportedly showed fewer N-insertions in productive TCRs than the 666-donor mean, according to what a later analysis found.

Trimming left V 2 bases short and J 5 bases short, with 12 bases between. The CDR3 spans 15 residues. Germline V gene lookup returns CDR1 MDHEN and CDR2 SYDVKM. A note on this clone: Its specificity is unknown.

PCR used 60 Vbeta primers and 13 Jbeta primers. Here immunoSEQ multiplex PCR was the method, and the copy in TCRdb shows in-frame clones only, minus some. The repertoire consists of about 210,000 clones, with 75% to 90% occurring once and the leading ten covering 1% to 1.4%. This TCR derives from a boy aged 2-9 years in good health and CMV-seronegative. The chain recombines TRBV28 with TRBJ2-2, with D tentatively TRBD1 (5 bases). The sequenced sample consisted of PBMCs. In DNA form, the CDR3 reads TGTGCCAGCAGTTTAACCCCAGGGCGAACCGGGGAGCTGTTTTTT. This codes for CASSLTPGRTGELFF.